The entry that follows covers one T cell receptor (beta chain) sequence. Antigen unknown. This sample is part of a study of T cells after posttransplantation cyclophosphamide. Study-level findings and limits: Donor-recipient repertoire similarity was low at 1-2 months, rising over year one. Tissue-infiltrating T cells from skin or gut overlapped little with blood T cells.

Controls had myeloablative marrow grafts with methotrexate and calcineurin inhibitor, sampled at 1 year. Clones were sequenced by immunoSEQ multiplex PCR, and TCRdb holds only the in-frame ones, with some missing. The sample shows roughly 19,000 clones, around 87% of them seen only once. Germline-derived CDR1 and CDR2 are MNHEY and SVGAGI. After removal of 5 bases from V and 4 bases from J, the junction contained 3 bases not matched to a gene. This CDR3 has 13 residues. The clonotype comes from a female patient between 30 and 40 years old who received an allogeneic stem cell transplant from an unrelated donor, was CMV-positive, and had acute and chronic GVHD. The graft donor may be the source of some T cells. Sequences were derived from PBMCs, sampled 359 days after allogeneic stem cell transplant with calcineurin inhibitor and methotrexate. The V and J genes are TRBV6-5 and TRBJ1-1; TRBD1 matches 8 bases. The CDR3 DNA reads as TGTGCCAGCAGTCCAGACAGGGGCACTGAAGCTTTCTTT. It translates to CASSPDRGTEAFF.